This TCR beta chain comes out of a study of STAT5B mutations in CD4+ large granular lymphocyte leukemia. Study as a whole: Among healthy donors, a particular HLA allele went with more CDR3 'QG' motifs. General study findings and limits: No patients shared main leukemic clonotypes, though roughly 27% appeared at low frequency elsewhere.

Germline V gives CDR1 MNHEY, CDR2 SMNVEV (reference sequence). The CDR3 covers 14 residues. V lost 6 bases and J 2 bases, leaving 13 bases between the germline ends. Details on this clone: Its antigen remains unknown.

TCRdb's table, derived via immunoSEQ multiplex PCR, lists solely in-frame clones and lacks some. The sample records roughly 24,000 clones, roughly 70% being singletons. The gene calls are TRBV27 and TRBJ1-1; no reliable D call. Sequencing input: CD4+ T cells from blood buffy coats. The sequence derives from a human donor in good health. CDR3 sequence reads: CASSPRETNTEAFF. The CDR3 DNA sequence: TGTGCCAGCAGCCCGCGGGAGACAAACACTGAAGCTTTCTTT.